Reported below is one T cell receptor (beta chain). The sample originates from a study of OX40 agonist ivuxolimab in advanced cancers. The wider study: Antecedent anti-PD-1, anti-PD-L1 or anti-CTLA-4 therapy was permissible, with under 50% having received some.

Germline loops: CDR1 MGHDK, CDR2 SYGVNS. This CDR3 comprises 16 residues. V was trimmed by 4 bases and J by 3 bases, leaving 16 bases between them. Samples of blood were obtained at baseline, on cycle 4 day 1, and on cycle 7 day 1. Sequenced by immunoSEQ multiplex PCR; TCRdb stores in-frame clones only, minus some. The sample carries tens of thousands of clones, roughly 94% recorded once. Material: CD4+ or CD8+ T cells sorted from blood, obtained in a trial of the OX40 agonist ivuxolimab. V is TRBV25-1 and J is TRBJ1-3; D possibly corresponds to TRBD1 (6 bases). This TCR came from an adult with an advanced solid tumor such as melanoma, head and neck, liver or kidney cancer. In DNA form, the CDR3 reads TGTGCCAGCAGTGTAGGACAGAGTCTTAGTGGAAACACCATATATTTT. Its translation is CASSVGQSLSGNTIYF. Based on the CDR3 plus reference TRBV25-1 and TRBJ1-3, the full variable domain is EADIYQTPRYLVIGTGKKITLECSQTMGHDKMYWYQQDPGMELHLIHYSYGVNSTEKGDLSSESTVSRIRTEHFPLTLESARPSHTSQYLCASSVGQSLSGNTIYFGEGSWLTVV.